The rows below give T cell receptor beta chains drawn from one sample of a study of shared clonotypes between healthy human individuals. Only in-frame clones appear in the TCRdb table, and some are missing; sequencing was by immunoSEQ multiplex PCR. This repertoire shows about half a million clones, 81% found once; its top ten account for about an eighth. Input material: PBMCs. These TCRs come from a woman aged 40 to 50 in good health. Some clones in this sample may be carry-over from other donors' samples. Both conserved end residues are part of each CDR3. A D gene is named only where the DNA matches it firmly. Where a row states a size, it is once, few, many or the class of an expanded clone; other rows omit it.

v_call	j_call	d_call	clone_size	cdr3_aa	cdr3_nt
TRBV18	TRBJ1-1	-	once	CASSPFTADNTEAFF	TGTGCCAGCTCGCCCTTTACAGCGGACAACACTGAAGCTTTCTTT
TRBV16	TRBJ2-3	-	-	CASRVGGTDTQYF	TGTGCCAGCAGAGTCGGAGGCACAGATACGCAGTATTTT
TRBV7-2	TRBJ1-4	-	many	CASSPAAVEKLFF	TGTGCCAGCAGCCCCGCGGCAGTCGAAAAACTGTTTTTT
TRBV2	TRBJ2-1	-	once	CASKSRSSYNEQFF	TGTGCCAGCAAGTCCCGGAGCTCCTACAATGAGCAGTTCTTC
TRBV9	TRBJ1-2	-	-	CASSGGTKYGYTF	TGTGCCAGCAGCGGGGGGACAAAATATGGCTACACCTTC
TRBV18	TRBJ2-6	-	-	CASSPPPGANVLTF	TGTGCCAGCTCACCACCTCCTGGGGCCAACGTCCTGACTTTC
TRBV7-3	TRBJ2-1	TRBD2	-	CASSQRLAGSHEQFF	TGTGCCAGCAGCCAGAGACTAGCGGGAAGTCATGAGCAGTTCTTC
TRBV6-5	TRBJ2-7	TRBD2	-	CASSYSTSGRGYEQYF	TGTGCCAGCAGTTACTCGACTAGCGGGAGAGGTTACGAGCAGTACTTC
TRBV28	TRBJ1-3	-	-	CASSELAAGNTIYF	TGTGCCAGCAGTGAACTTGCGGCTGGAAACACCATATATTTT
TRBV11-2	TRBJ2-7	-	-	CASSLEAVSYEQYF	TGTGCCAGCAGCTTAGAAGCAGTCTCCTACGAGCAGTACTTC
TRBV28	TRBJ1-1	-	-	CASRSTSGGPEAFF	TGTGCCAGCAGGTCTACATCGGGCGGCCCTGAAGCTTTCTTT
TRBV4-2	TRBJ1-1	-	few	CASSQGIDQGNTEAFF	TGTGCCAGCAGCCAAGGGATCGACCAGGGGAACACTGAAGCTTTCTTT
TRBV2	TRBJ2-5	-	few	CASSAILLDSETQYF	TGTGCCAGCAGCGCGATCCTACTAGACTCAGAGACCCAGTACTTC
TRBV4-1	TRBJ1-5	-	-	CASSQDENQPQHF	TGCGCCAGCAGCCAAGATGAAAATCAGCCCCAGCATTTT
TRBV7-2	TRBJ2-7	-	few	CASSKTLYEQYF	TGTGCCAGCAGCAAGACGCTTTACGAGCAGTACTTC
TRBV29-1	TRBJ1-1	-	-	CSVDRGNTEAFF	TGCAGCGTTGACCGTGGGAACACTGAAGCTTTCTTT
TRBV11-3	TRBJ2-2	TRBD2	-	CASSLAGTGELFF	TGTGCCAGCAGCCTAGCGGGAACCGGGGAGCTGTTTTTT
TRBV30	TRBJ2-1	-	-	CAWSELDEQFF	TGTGCCTGGAGTGAACTTGATGAGCAGTTCTTC
TRBV28	TRBJ2-7	-	-	CASSLESEQYF	TGTGCCAGCAGTTTAGAGAGCGAGCAGTACTTC
TRBV7-9	TRBJ1-3	-	-	CASSLRAAVNTIYF	TGTGCCAGCAGCTTAAGGGCGGCCGTAAACACCATATATTTT
TRBV6-1	TRBJ1-2	-	-	CASSEGGPNYGYTF	TGTGCCAGCAGTGAAGGGGGGCCCAACTATGGCTACACCTTC
TRBV7-2	TRBJ2-1	-	-	CASSLWSNPYNEQFF	TGTGCCAGCAGCTTGTGGTCGAATCCCTACAATGAGCAGTTCTTC
TRBV25-1	TRBJ1-1	-	-	CASSEFSGSEAFF	TGTGCCAGCAGTGAATTTTCGGGGAGTGAAGCTTTCTTT
TRBV28	TRBJ2-7	-	-	CASSITGQTYEQYF	TGTGCCAGCAGCATTACCGGACAAACCTACGAGCAGTACTTC
TRBV21-1	TRBJ2-1	-	few	CASRNLSGISYNEQFF	TGTGCCAGCCGCAACCTTAGCGGGATCTCCTACAATGAGCAGTTCTTC
TRBV5-8	TRBJ2-1	TRBD2	few	CASSFGSGSYNEQFF	TGTGCCAGCAGCTTTGGTAGCGGGAGCTACAATGAGCAGTTCTTC
TRBV6-4	TRBJ2-1	-	-	CASSDDSSYNEQFF	TGTGCCAGCAGTGACGACAGCTCCTACAATGAGCAGTTCTTC
TRBV6-6	TRBJ1-4	TRBD1	-	CASSRDRTNEKLFF	TGTGCCAGCAGTAGGGACAGGACTAATGAAAAACTGTTTTTT